The clone carrying this T cell receptor beta chain was observed a single time. It was with 60 Vbeta and 13 Jbeta primers that the PCR ran. Sequencing used immunoSEQ multiplex PCR; TCRdb keeps in-frame clones, though not all of them. The sample records some 99,000 clones, less than 80% being singletons. This sample was taken from a study of cytomegalovirus exposure and HLA in healthy donors. The germline gives CDR1 MNHNS, CDR2 SASEGT. The CDR3 is 14 residues long. The ends lost 10 bases at V and 6 bases at J; junction bases unmatched: 15. This clonotype was sampled from a man aged 40-49 years in good health and CMV-seronegative. The sequencing input was PBMCs. The chain links TRBV6-1 to TRBJ2-7; 7 nucleotides agree with TRBD1. CDR3 loop: CATRAPGTAFEQYF. CDR3 bases: TGTGCCACCAGAGCCCCCGGGACAGCTTTCGAGCAGTACTTC.